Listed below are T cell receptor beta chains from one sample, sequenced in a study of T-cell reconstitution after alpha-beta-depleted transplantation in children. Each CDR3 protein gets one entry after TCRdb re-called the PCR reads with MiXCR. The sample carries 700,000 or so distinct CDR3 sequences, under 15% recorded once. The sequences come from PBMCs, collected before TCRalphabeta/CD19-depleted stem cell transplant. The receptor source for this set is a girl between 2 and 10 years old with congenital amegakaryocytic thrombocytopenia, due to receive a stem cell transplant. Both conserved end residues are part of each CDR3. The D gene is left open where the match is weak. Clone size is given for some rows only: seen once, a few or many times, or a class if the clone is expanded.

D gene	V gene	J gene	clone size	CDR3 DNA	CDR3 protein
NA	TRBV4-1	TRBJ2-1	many	TGCGCCACCTACTCACCGGGCAATGAGCAGTTCTTC	CATYSPGNEQFF
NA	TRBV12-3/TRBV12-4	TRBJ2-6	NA	TGTGCCAGCAGCCCCAGGGTCGGGGGTGGGGCCAACGTCCTGACTTTC	CASSPRVGGGANVLTF
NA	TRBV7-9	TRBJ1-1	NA	TGTGCCAGCAGCTACTGGGGCACTGAAGCTTTCTTT	CASSYWGTEAFF
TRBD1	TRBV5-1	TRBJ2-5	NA	TGCGCCAGCAGCCAGAACACAGGGGAAGAGACCCAGTACTTC	CASSQNTGEETQYF
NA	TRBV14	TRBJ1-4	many	TGTGCCAGCAGCTACCCCGGGAGGATGGGAAAACTGTTTTTT	CASSYPGRMGKLFF
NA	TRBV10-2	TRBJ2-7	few	TGCGCCAGCAGTGTGGGAGAGAACGAGCAGTACTTC	CASSVGENEQYF
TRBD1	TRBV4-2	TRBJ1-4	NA	TGTGCCAGCAGGGGGACAGGGGATGAAAAACTGTTTTTT	CASRGTGDEKLFF
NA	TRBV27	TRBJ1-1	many	TGTGCCAGCAAAGAGCTTTTGAACACTGAAGCTTTCTTT	CASKELLNTEAFF
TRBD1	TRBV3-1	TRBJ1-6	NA	TGTGCCAGCAGCCAAGGGGACAGAATACGAAATTCACCCCTCCACTTT	CASSQGDRIRNSPLHF
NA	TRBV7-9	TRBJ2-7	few	TGTGCCAGCAGCTTTACTGGTGGGCTCAGCGAGCAGTACTTC	CASSFTGGLSEQYF
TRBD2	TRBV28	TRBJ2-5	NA	TGTGCCAGCAGTGGACGACTAGCGGGAAACGTGGAGACCCAGTACTTC	CASSGRLAGNVETQYF
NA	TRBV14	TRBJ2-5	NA	TGTGCCAGCAGCCAAGAGGGCGTTAGAGGGAGTATGGCGGAGACCCAGTACTTC	CASSQEGVRGSMAETQYF
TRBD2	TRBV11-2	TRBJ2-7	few	TGTGCCAGCAGCTCCATCGCGGGAGGGCCAGTGGACGAGCAGTACTTC	CASSSIAGGPVDEQYF
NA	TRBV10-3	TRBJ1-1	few	TGTGCCATAAGGGAGGGCCCGAACACTGAAGCTTTCTTT	CAIREGPNTEAFF
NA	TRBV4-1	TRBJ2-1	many	TGCGCCAGCAGCCAGGGCCTAGCTAACAATGAGCAGTTCTTC	CASSQGLANNEQFF
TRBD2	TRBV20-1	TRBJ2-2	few	TGCAGTGCCTGGCTAGCGGGAGGGTTCCACACCGGTCACGGGGAGCTGTTTTTT	CSAWLAGGFHTGHGELFF
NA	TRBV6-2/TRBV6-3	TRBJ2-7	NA	TGTGCCAGCAAGTTGGATGGTACTAGTTTCTACGAGCAGTACTTC	CASKLDGTSFYEQYF
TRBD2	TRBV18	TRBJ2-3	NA	TGTGCCAGCTCACCTGGACTAGCGGGATACGATACGCAGTATTTT	CASSPGLAGYDTQYF
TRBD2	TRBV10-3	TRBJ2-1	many	TGTGCCATCAGCCGGACTAGCGGGAGGGCCGTCGATGAGCAGTTCTTC	CAISRTSGRAVDEQFF
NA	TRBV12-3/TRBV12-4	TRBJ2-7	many	TGTGCCAGCAGTTTAGTCGGAGTTATTCGGTACTTC	CASSLVGVIRYF
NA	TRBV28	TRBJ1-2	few	TGTGCCAGCAGAGGACAACAGCCATATGGCTACACCTTC	CASRGQQPYGYTF
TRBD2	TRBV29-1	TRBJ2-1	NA	TGCAGCGGGGGGACTAGCGGGAGTCCTAATGAGCAGTTCTTC	CSGGTSGSPNEQFF
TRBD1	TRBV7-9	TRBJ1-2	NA	TGTGCCAGCACCGATTCTCAGGGGGCTGGCTACACCTTC	CASTDSQGAGYTF
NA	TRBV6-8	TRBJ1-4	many	TGTGCCAGCAGTTACTTCCGAGGGTCGCCATGTCGAGATGAAAAACTGTTTTTT	CASSYFRGSPCRDEKLFF
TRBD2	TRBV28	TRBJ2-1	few	TGTGCCAGCCGGGGGGTTTATGAGCAGTTCTTC	CASRGVYEQFF
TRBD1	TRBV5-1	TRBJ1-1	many	TGCGCCAGCAGCTTGGGATCGAACAGGGGGCTGGCTTTCTTT	CASSLGSNRGLAFF
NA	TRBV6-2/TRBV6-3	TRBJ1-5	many	TGTGCCAGCAGTTACATGAAGTCGAATCAGCCCCAGCATTTT	CASSYMKSNQPQHF
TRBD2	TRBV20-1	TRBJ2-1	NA	TGCAGTGCTCCAGGGCGGGAGGGCCTTGGTGAGCAGTTCTTC	CSAPGREGLGEQFF
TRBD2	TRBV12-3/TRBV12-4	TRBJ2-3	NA	TGTGCCAGCAAACGGACTAGGCGAGATACGCAGTATTTT	CASKRTRRDTQYF
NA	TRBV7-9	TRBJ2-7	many	TGTGCCAGCAGCCTCATACTGGACTACGAGCAGTACTTC	CASSLILDYEQYF
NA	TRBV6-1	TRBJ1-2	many	TGTGCCAGCAGTGAGGGGGCCGGAGGTGACTATGGCTACACCTTC	CASSEGAGGDYGYTF
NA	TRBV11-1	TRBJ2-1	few	TGTGCCAGCAGTATACCTAGGGGAGAGCAGTTCTTC	CASSIPRGEQFF
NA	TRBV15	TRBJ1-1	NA	TGTGCCACCAGCAGAGACAGGGTCCAGGGCACTGAAGCTTTCTTT	CATSRDRVQGTEAFF
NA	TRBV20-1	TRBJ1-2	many	TGCAGTGCTGCCGGAACGGACAGAAACTATGGCTACACCTTC	CSAAGTDRNYGYTF
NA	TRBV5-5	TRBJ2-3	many	TGTGCCAGCAGCGGTGACCGTGGTAACCCAGATACGCAGTATTTT	CASSGDRGNPDTQYF
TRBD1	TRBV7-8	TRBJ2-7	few	TGTGCCAGCAGCTTAGGACAGGGGGCGGTCGAGCAGTACTTC	CASSLGQGAVEQYF
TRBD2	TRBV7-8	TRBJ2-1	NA	TGTGCCAGCAGCTTAGGTACCCTCAGCGGGAATTACAATGAGCAGTTCTTC	CASSLGTLSGNYNEQFF
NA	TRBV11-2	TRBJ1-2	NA	TGTGCCAGCAGCTTAGACGGTCTTGGCTACACCTTC	CASSLDGLGYTF
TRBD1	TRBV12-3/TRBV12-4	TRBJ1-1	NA	TGTGCCAGCAGTTTCCAGGGGGATGGGGACACTGAAGCTTTCTTT	CASSFQGDGDTEAFF
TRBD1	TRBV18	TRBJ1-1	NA	TGTGCCAGCTCCCGCCCAGGGGGAAGGAACACTGAAGCTTTCTTT	CASSRPGGRNTEAFF
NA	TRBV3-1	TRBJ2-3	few	TGTGCCAGCAGCCGATCCGTCGGCACAGATACGCAGTATTTT	CASSRSVGTDTQYF
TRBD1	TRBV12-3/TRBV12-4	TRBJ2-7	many	TGTGCCAGCAGTTTCCCGGGACAGTTTCCCTACGAGCAGTACTTC	CASSFPGQFPYEQYF
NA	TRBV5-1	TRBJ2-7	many	TGCGCCAGCAGCCCCCCCGGCTCCTACGAGCAGTACTTC	CASSPPGSYEQYF
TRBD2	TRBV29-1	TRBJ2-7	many	TGCAGCGTGATAGCGGGAGGGCGTTACGAGCAGTACTTC	CSVIAGGRYEQYF
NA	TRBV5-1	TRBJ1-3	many	TGCGCCAGCAACCCGACCGACAGGAGATCTGGAAACACCATATATTTT	CASNPTDRRSGNTIYF
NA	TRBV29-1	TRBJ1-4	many	TGCAGCGTTGAAGAGACAGGTGCAACTAATGAAAAACTGTTTTTT	CSVEETGATNEKLFF
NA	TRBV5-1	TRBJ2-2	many	TGCGCCACGGGGCCGGAGGTACTGGGCACCGGGGAGCTGTTTTTT	CATGPEVLGTGELFF
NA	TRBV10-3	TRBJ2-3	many	TGTGCCATCAGTGCTGGAAGGTATCCGCCAGATACGCAGTATTTT	CAISAGRYPPDTQYF
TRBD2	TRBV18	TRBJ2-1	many	TGTGCCAGCTCACCATTTAGCGGGAGCTCCTACAATGAGCAGTTCTTC	CASSPFSGSSYNEQFF
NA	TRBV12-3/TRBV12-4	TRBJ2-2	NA	TGTGCCTTGGGGCACCCCCAGGGGTACACCGGGGAGCTGTTTTTT	CALGHPQGYTGELFF
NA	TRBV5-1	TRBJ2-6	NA	TGCGCCAGCAAGCCCTCTGGGGCCAACGTCCTGACTTTC	CASKPSGANVLTF
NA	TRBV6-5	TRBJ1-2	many	TGTGCCAGCAGTTACTCAACGGGGTTGAATGGCTACACCTTC	CASSYSTGLNGYTF
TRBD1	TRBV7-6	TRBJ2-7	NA	TGTGCCAGCAGCTTCAGTCCGGGACAGGGGACCTACGAGCAGTACTTC	CASSFSPGQGTYEQYF